These 11 T cell receptor beta chains were all obtained from the same sample, sequenced in a study of blood T cell repertoires in COVID-19. Sequenced by immunoSEQ multiplex PCR; TCRdb stores in-frame clones only, minus some. The repertoire consists of about 130,000 clones, with roughly 77% occurring once and the leading ten covering 4% to 5%. The sequenced sample was peripheral blood. All receptors derive from a woman aged 65 to 85 with COVID-19, enrolled during active disease.

The chain links TRBV7-2 to TRBJ1-6; 9 nucleotides agree with TRBD1. Trimming took 1 base from V and 0 from J; bases not matched to a gene: 4. This CDR3 is built from 18 residues. Germline CDR1 and CDR2: SGHTA and FQGNSA. CDR3 DNA: TGTGCCAGCAGCTTAGATCCGGACAGGGGCTCCTATAATTCACCCCTCCACTTT. This encodes CASSLDPDRGSYNSPLHF.

The genes are TRBV6-5 and TRBJ2-3; 9 positions match TRBD2. From germline, CDR1 is MNHEY and CDR2 SVGAGI. The V and J ends lost 6 bases and 7 bases, in that order; junction bases with no gene match: 11. The CDR3 loop spans 15 amino acids. The CDR3 DNA sequence: TGTGCCAGCAGCAACAGGGAACTAGCGGGCCATACGCAGTATTTT. It translates to CASSNRELAGHTQYF.

This rearrangement joins TRBV6-2 or TRBV6-3 to TRBJ1-2; 7 bases align to TRBD1. The CDR3 extends over 16 amino acids. Looked up from germline, CDR1 is MNHEY and CDR2 is SVGEGT. The trim removed 6 bases at V and 4 bases at J, leaving 14 bases unmatched. In DNA form, the CDR3 reads TGTGCCAGCAGCTCCTCCGGGACAGACCTTTTCTATGGCTACACCTTC. Its protein product is CASSSSGTDLFYGYTF.

This chain joins TRBV3-1 (or the pseudogene TRBV3-2) and TRBJ1-2, with TRBD1 matching over 7 bases. V shed 4 bases and J 3 bases; nucleotides not matched to a gene: 5. This CDR3 has 14 amino acids. Germline V CDR1 and CDR2: LGHDT, YNNKEL (reference sequence). The CDR3 loop is CASSLLTGHYGYTF. In nucleotides, the CDR3 is TGTGCCAGCAGCCTTCTGACAGGGCACTATGGCTACACCTTC.

The rearrangement links TRBV28 to TRBJ2-1; 10 positions agree with TRBD2. J was trimmed by 5 bases and V by 3 bases; bases with no gene match: 4. This CDR3 is built from 15 residues. Germline V CDR1 and CDR2: MDHEN, SYDVKM. The CDR3 DNA reads TGTGCCAGCAGTTTCCCTAGCGGGGGACACAATGAGCAGTTCTTC. Its translation: CASSFPSGGHNEQFF.

This clone was counted a single time. The chain carries TRBV27 and TRBJ2-5; 9 nucleotides agree with TRBD1. With 4 bases clipped from V and 6 bases from J, the junction kept 9 bases outside the gene matches. Germline V gene lookup returns CDR1 MNHEY and CDR2 SMNVEV (reference sequence). This CDR3 has 15 amino acids. The CDR3 protein is CASSSALGQGKTQYF. The CDR3 coding sequence is TGTGCCAGCAGTTCTGCTTTAGGACAGGGGAAGACCCAGTACTTC.

The chain links TRBV5-4 to TRBJ1-2, with TRBD1 matching 9 bases. The trim removed 3 bases at V and 0 bases at J, leaving 6 bases unmatched. Germline assignment: CDR1 SGHNT and CDR2 YYREEE (reference sequence). The CDR3 extends over 16 amino acids. In nucleotides, the CDR3 is TGTGCCAGCAGCTCTGGGACAGGGCGAGCTAACTATGGCTACACCTTC. Protein sequence: CASSSGTGRANYGYTF.

The CDR3 spells CATSRERALGGEQFF. The CDR3 nucleotides are TGTGCCACCAGCAGAGAGAGAGCTCTGGGGGGTGAGCAGTTCTTC. The chain uses TRBV15 and TRBJ2-1; the D gene is possibly TRBD2 (6 bases). V lost 0 bases to trimming and J lost 9 bases, with 15 bases between them. The CDR3 sequence is 15 residues long. CDR1 is LNHNV and CDR2 is YYDKDF in the germline V gene (reference sequence).

The chain combines TRBV6-5 with TRBJ1-2; possibly TRBD1 for D (6 bases). The CDR3 consists of 14 residues. The V end was cut by 8 bases, the J end by 2 bases, with 15 bases between. CDR1 MNHEY and CDR2 SVGAGI come from the germline V gene. In DNA, the CDR3 is TGTGCCAGCCGCACGACAGGCCGGAACTATGGCTACACCTTC. This codes for CASRTTGRNYGYTF.

The CDR3 DNA reads TGTGCCAGCAGTTTAACAGCGGGGCATGGCTACACCTTC. Residues: CASSLTAGHGYTF. J is TRBJ1-2 and V is TRBV28; tentatively, D is TRBD1 (5 bases). The V and J ends lost 2 bases and 6 bases respectively, with 10 bases between them. Germline assignment: CDR1 MDHEN and CDR2 SYDVKM. CDR3 length: 13 residues.

This clone is a singleton in its sample. In DNA form, the CDR3 reads TGTGCCAGCAGTGAGAACAGGGGGAATGAAAAACTGTTTTTT. Translation gives CASSENRGNEKLFF. The chain recombines TRBV2 with TRBJ1-4; 8 nucleotides align to TRBD1. This CDR3 comprises 14 residues. Germline CDR1 is SNHLY and CDR2 is FYNNEI. J lost 5 bases, V lost 3 bases, and 2 bases had no gene match.